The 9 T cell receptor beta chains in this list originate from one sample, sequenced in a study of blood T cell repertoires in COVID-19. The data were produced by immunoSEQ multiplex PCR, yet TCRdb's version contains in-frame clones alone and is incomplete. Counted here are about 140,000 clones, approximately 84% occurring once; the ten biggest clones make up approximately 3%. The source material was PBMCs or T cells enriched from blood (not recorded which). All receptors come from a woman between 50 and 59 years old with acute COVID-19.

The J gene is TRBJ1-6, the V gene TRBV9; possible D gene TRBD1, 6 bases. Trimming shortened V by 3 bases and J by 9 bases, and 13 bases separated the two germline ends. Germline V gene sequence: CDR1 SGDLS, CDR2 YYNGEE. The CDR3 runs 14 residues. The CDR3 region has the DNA TGTGCCAGCAGCGCCCAGGGGTCCTTTTCACCCCTCCACTTT. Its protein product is CASSAQGSFSPLHF.

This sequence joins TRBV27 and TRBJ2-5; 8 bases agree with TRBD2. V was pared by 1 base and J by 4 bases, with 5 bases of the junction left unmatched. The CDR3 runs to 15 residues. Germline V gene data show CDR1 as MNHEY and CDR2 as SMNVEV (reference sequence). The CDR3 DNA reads TGTGCCAGCAGTTTATACCCGGGAGGGAGAGAGACCCAGTACTTC. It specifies CASSLYPGGRETQYF.

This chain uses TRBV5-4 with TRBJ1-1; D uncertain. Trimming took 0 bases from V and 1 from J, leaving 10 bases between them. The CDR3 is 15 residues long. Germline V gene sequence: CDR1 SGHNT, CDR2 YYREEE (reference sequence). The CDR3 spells CASSLAAGWNTEAFF. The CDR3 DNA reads TGTGCCAGCAGCTTGGCGGCGGGGTGGAACACTGAAGCTTTCTTT.

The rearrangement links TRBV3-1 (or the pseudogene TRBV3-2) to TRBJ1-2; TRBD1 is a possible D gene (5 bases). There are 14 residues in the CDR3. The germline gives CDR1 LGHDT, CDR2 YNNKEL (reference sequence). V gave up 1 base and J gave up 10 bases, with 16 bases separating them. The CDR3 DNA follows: TGTGCCAGCAGCCAAGGTTTCTGGCAGACAGTCTACACCTTC. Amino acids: CASSQGFWQTVYTF.

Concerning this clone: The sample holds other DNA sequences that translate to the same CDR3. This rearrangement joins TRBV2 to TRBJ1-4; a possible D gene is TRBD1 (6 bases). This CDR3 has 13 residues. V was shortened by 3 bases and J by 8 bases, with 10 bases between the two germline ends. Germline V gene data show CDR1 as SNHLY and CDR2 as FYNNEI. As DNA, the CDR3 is TGTGCCAGCAGTGATAGGGGGGGAGAAAAACTGTTTTTT. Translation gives CASSDRGGEKLFF.

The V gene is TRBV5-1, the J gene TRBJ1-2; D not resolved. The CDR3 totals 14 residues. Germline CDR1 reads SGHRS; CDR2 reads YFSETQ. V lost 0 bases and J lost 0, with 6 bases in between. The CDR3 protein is CASSLAVANYGYTF. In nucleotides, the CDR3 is TGCGCCAGCAGCTTGGCGGTGGCTAACTATGGCTACACCTTC.

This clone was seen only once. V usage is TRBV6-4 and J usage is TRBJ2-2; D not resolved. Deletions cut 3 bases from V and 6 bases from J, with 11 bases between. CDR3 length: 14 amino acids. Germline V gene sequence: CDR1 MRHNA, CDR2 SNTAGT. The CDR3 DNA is TGTGCCAGCAGTGAAGGAGCCGTCGCCGGGGAGCTGTTTTTT. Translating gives CASSEGAVAGELFF.

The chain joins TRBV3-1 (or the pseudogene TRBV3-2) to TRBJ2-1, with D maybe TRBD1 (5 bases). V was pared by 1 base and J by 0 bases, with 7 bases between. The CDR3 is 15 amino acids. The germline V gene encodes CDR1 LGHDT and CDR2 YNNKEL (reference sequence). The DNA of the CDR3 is TGTGCCAGCAGCCAAGGGGGCGTCTCCTACAATGAGCAGTTCTTC. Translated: CASSQGGVSYNEQFF.

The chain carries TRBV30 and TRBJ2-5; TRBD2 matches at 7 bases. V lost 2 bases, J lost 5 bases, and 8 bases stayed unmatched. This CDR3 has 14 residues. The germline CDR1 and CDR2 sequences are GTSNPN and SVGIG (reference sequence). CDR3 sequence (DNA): TGTGCCTGGAGTAATATGTTGGGGGGGGAGACCCAGTACTTC. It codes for CAWSNMLGGETQYF.